This T cell receptor (beta chain) was sequenced in a study of stem cell transplantation in POMP-related autoinflammatory disease. Study-wide context: Before transplant, CD4+ T cells skewed naive and CD8+ proportions were low.

Sequencing used immunoSEQ multiplex PCR; TCRdb keeps in-frame clones, though not all of them. The sample yields tens of thousands of clones, approximately 91% seen once. CDR1 and CDR2 from the germline V gene are LGHDT and YNNKEL (reference sequence). The CDR3 totals 13 residues. Trimming removed 1 base from V and 8 bases from J, with 11 bases in between. Study-level findings and limits: Patients with PRAID showed a restricted number of unique TRB V-J gene pairings. In patients with PRAID, every analyzed T-cell subset tended to show lower diversity and higher clonality.

The table lists this clone with a count of one. Its antigen is not known. Sequenced material: CD4+ T cells from PBMCs, taken after stem cell transplantation. The source is a human patient with POMP-related autoinflammation and immune dysregulation (PRAID). Among the T cells, some may be from the graft donor. The chain links TRBV3-1 (or the pseudogene TRBV3-2) to TRBJ1-2, with D maybe TRBD1 (5 bases). CDR3: CASSQGDRGGYTF. In DNA form, the CDR3 reads TGTGCCAGCAGCCAAGGGGACCGGGGGGGCTACACCTTC.